This TCR beta chain appears in the sequencing data of a study of blood T cell repertoires in COVID-19. Study context: Spain, Italy and the United States supplied samples that represented acute and convalescent COVID-19. The analysed material was cDNA or gDNA that came from T cells, B-cell-depleted T cells, or PBMCs.

This clone was observed a handful of times. The CDR3 sequence is 13 residues long. V gave up 5 bases and J gave up 6 bases, with 11 bases separating them. Germline V gene sequence: CDR1 SEHNR, CDR2 FQNEAQ (reference sequence). Sequencing used immunoSEQ multiplex PCR; TCRdb keeps in-frame clones, though not all of them. This table has 300,000 to 350,000 clones, around 90% appearing once. This chain uses TRBV7-9 with TRBJ2-1, with D unclear. The sequence was collected from a man aged 18 to 29 with active or convalescent COVID-19. The sequencing sample was made of peripheral blood. The CDR3 reads CASSPPGFNEQFF. CDR3 DNA sequence: TGTGCCAGCAGCCCCCCGGGTTTCAATGAGCAGTTCTTC.